The rows below give T cell receptor beta chains drawn from one sample of a study of T cell responses to AZD1222 COVID-19 vaccine. Data came from immunoSEQ multiplex PCR; TCRdb stores just in-frame clones and leaves some out. The sample yields approximately 120,000 clones, less than 95% seen once. The sample consisted of peripheral blood, taken on day 0 of MenACWY control vaccination. The source of these receptors is an adult in good health. Each CDR3 is given with its conserved first and last residue. The D gene is left open where the match is weak. Clone size is stated in some rows and not others, as once, few, many or a class when expanded.

j_call v_call clone_size d_call cdr3_nt cdr3_aa
TRBJ1-2 TRBV27 NA TRBD1 TGTGCCAGCAGTACGCGGACAGGGGAATCTGGCTACACCTTC CASSTRTGESGYTF
TRBJ2-1 TRBV5-6 few TRBD2 TGTGCCAGCAGCTTGGAGGCTAGCGGTTTTAGGAATGAGCAGTTCTTC CASSLEASGFRNEQFF
TRBJ2-5 TRBV10-2 NA NA TGCGCCAGCGGCGACAGTTTCCAAGAGACCCAGTACTTC CASGDSFQETQYF
TRBJ2-5 TRBV7-2 NA TRBD2 TGTGCCAGCAGCTTAAATCCCCAGGGGGTAGCGGGGGTGGAGACCCAGTACTTC CASSLNPQGVAGVETQYF
TRBJ1-5 TRBV4-3 NA NA TGCGCCAGCAGCCAGTATACAGGGCGGCCCCAGCATTTT CASSQYTGRPQHF
TRBJ2-4 TRBV18 NA TRBD1 TGTGCCAGCTCACCATCGACAGGGGCCAAAAACATTCAGTACTTC CASSPSTGAKNIQYF
TRBJ1-2 TRBV7-9 NA TRBD1 TGTGCCAGCAGCTTAACCGGGACAGGGCGTTTCTATGGCTACACCTTC CASSLTGTGRFYGYTF
TRBJ1-3 TRBV18 NA TRBD1 TGTGCCAGCTCACCCGACAGGGAGGGGACCATATATTTT CASSPDREGTIYF
TRBJ2-7 TRBV18 NA NA TGTGCCAGCTCACCAAATCAAGGGGGCTACGAGCAGTACTTC CASSPNQGGYEQYF
TRBJ2-3 TRBV12-3/TRBV12-4 NA NA TGTGCCAGCAGTTTATGGCGATTGGATACGCAGTATTTT CASSLWRLDTQYF
TRBJ1-1 TRBV5-1 NA NA TGCGCCAGTAGATCGAACACTGAAGCTTTCTTT CASRSNTEAFF
TRBJ2-3 TRBV9 NA NA TGTGCCAGCAGCGTAGTATCGAGTCTGAGCACAGATACGCAGTATTTT CASSVVSSLSTDTQYF
TRBJ2-1 TRBV7-9 once TRBD1 TGTGCCAGCAGCTTAGAGGCCTACAGGGGGGCCTACAATGAGCAGTTCTTC CASSLEAYRGAYNEQFF
TRBJ2-1 TRBV5-6 NA NA TGTGCCAGCAGCTTGTCGGGGGGCCCCTACAATGAGCAGTTCTTC CASSLSGGPYNEQFF
TRBJ2-3 TRBV28 once TRBD2 TGTGCCAGCAGTGCTTTAGCGGGGAACACAGATACGCAGTATTTT CASSALAGNTDTQYF
TRBJ2-7 TRBV7-2 NA TRBD2 TGTGCCAGCAGCTTAGGGCCTAGCGGGTCAGCCTACGAGCAGTACTTC CASSLGPSGSAYEQYF
TRBJ1-5 TRBV4-2 NA NA TGTGCCAGCAGCCAAGAAAGGAGGGATCCCCAGCATTTT CASSQERRDPQHF
TRBJ2-1 TRBV19 NA TRBD2 TGTGCCAGTAGCTATCGCGGACTAGCGGAAGAGCAGTTCTTC CASSYRGLAEEQFF
TRBJ2-2 TRBV12-3/TRBV12-4 NA NA TGTGCCAGCAGTTTTTGGGCCGGGGAGCTGTTTTTT CASSFWAGELFF
TRBJ2-5 TRBV18 NA NA TGTGCCAGCTCACCGCTTACAGGCCCCAAAGAGACCCAGTACTTC CASSPLTGPKETQYF
TRBJ1-1 TRBV30 NA NA TGTGCCTGGAGTAAAGGGGGGGACACTGAAGCTTTCTTT CAWSKGGDTEAFF
TRBJ1-5 TRBV5-1 few NA TGCGCCAGCAGGGCAGGATGGGGTAGCAATCAGCCCCAGCATTTT CASRAGWGSNQPQHF
TRBJ2-1 TRBV6-5 NA TRBD2 TGTGCCAGCAGTTTCAGCCTAGCGGGGGGGCCCAATGAGCAGTTCTTC CASSFSLAGGPNEQFF
TRBJ1-1 TRBV11-3 once NA TGTGCCAGCAGCTCACCCGAGAACACTGAAGCTTTCTTT CASSSPENTEAFF
TRBJ2-7 TRBV5-1 NA TRBD2 TGCGCCAGCAGGGAGGGACTAGCGGGAGGCAACTACGAGCAGTACTTC CASREGLAGGNYEQYF
TRBJ2-7 TRBV18 once TRBD1 TGTGCCAGCTCACCTGACAGGGCTAGGGAGCAGTACTTC CASSPDRAREQYF
TRBJ1-2 TRBV6-5 NA TRBD1 TGTGCCAGCAGTTCGTACAGGGGCCACTATGGCTACACCTTC CASSSYRGHYGYTF